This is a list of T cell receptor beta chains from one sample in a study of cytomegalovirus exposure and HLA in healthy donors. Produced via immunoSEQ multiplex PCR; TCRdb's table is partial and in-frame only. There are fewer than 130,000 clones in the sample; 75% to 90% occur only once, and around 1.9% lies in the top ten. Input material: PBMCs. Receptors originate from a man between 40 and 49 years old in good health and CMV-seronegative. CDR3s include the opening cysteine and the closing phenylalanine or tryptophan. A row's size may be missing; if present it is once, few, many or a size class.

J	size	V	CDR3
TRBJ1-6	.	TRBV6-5	CASSENNSPLHF
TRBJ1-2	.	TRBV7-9	CASSRFDRVDYGYTF
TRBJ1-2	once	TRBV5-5	CASSPGTALYGYTF
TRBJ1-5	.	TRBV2	CASSWDTGTNQPQHF
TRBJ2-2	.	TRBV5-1	CASSLAGPVANTGELFF
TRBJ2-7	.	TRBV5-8	CASSLGLLWDSGAYEQYF
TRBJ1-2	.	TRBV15	CATSRDLNSPRGYTF
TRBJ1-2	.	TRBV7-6	CASSLELLTGASYGYTF
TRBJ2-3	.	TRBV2	CASLGQGTDTQYF
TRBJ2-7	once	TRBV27	CASSRDRAIGYEQYF
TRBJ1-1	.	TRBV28	CASSPGIPEAFF
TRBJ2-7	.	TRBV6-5	CASSSGTGVGEQYF
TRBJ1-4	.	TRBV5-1	CASSLQGTREKLFF
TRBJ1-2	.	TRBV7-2	CASSLGRGDGYTF
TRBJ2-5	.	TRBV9	CASSVVGEGAQYF
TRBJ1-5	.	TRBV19	CASSMQGQGIYQPQHF
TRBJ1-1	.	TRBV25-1	CASKEYGGTEAFF
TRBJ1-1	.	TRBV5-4	CASSLGSGRVTEAFF
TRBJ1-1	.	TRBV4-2	CASSVTTGSNTEAFF
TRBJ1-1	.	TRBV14	CASSLVWNTEAFF
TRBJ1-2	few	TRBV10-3	CAISPAVGGYTF
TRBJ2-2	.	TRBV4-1	CASSQLSGAGELFF
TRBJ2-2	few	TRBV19	CAIQPAGTGELFF
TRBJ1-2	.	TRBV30	CAWNGGTGQGFHYGYTF
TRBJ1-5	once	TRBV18	CASSPMRTAHSNQPQHF
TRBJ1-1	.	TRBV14	CASSQDRGTERAEAFF
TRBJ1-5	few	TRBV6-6	CASSYSGDGGPQHF
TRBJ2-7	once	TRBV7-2	CASSITPFVREQYF
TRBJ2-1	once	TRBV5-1	CASALQAGSSYNEQFF
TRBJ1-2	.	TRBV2	CASSEATGSLSSYTF
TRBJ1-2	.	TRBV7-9	CASSLVDRGPYGYTF
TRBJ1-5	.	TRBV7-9	CASSFTGAGQPQHF
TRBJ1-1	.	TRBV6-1	CASSDFGQPNTEAFF
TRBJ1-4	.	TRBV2	CASTGSNEKLFF
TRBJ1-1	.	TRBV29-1	CSVRPINTEAFF